This T cell receptor (beta chain) is from a study of blood T cell repertoires in COVID-19. As for the study in general: Sites in the United States, Italy and Spain provided acute and convalescent COVID-19 samples. T cells, B-cell-depleted T cells, or PBMCs provided the cDNA or gDNA that served as material.

Trimming took off 3 bases at V and 7 bases at J, with 11 bases between the two ends. This CDR3 region has 13 residues. The germline V gene has CDR1 SGHNT and CDR2 YYREEE (reference sequence). Original processing notes: From reference gene primer amplification, estimates of nucleated cell counts were derived. The repertoire was sequenced with immunoSEQ multiplex PCR; TCRdb's copy has only in-frame clones and lacks some. D and trimming were read from the DNA, whereas the V and J calls and clone size are those reported in that table. The table shows approximately 160,000 clones, with roughly nine tenths occurring only once.

The chain recombines TRBV5-4 with TRBJ1-3; D is uncertain. The specimen was peripheral blood. This receptor was identified in a man between 60 and 75 years old with active or convalescent COVID-19. The CDR3 DNA follows: TGTGCCAGCAGCTCGGGTCTCGGGAACACCATATATTTT. Protein product: CASSSGLGNTIYF.